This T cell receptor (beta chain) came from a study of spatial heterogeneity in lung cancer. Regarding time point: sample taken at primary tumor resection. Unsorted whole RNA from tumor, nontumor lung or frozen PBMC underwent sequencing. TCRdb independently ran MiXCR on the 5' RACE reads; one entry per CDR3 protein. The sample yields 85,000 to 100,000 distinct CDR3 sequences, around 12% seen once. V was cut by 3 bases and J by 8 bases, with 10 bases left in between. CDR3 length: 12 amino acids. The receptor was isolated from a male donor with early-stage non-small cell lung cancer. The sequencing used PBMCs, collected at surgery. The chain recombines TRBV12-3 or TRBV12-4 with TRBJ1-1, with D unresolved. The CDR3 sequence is CASSFWAVEAFF. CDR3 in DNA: TGTGCCAGCAGTTTTTGGGCGGTCGAAGCTTTCTTT.